These 8 T cell receptor beta chains originate from one sample sequenced in a study of CXCR3-negative and CXCR3-positive naive CD8 T cells. Their target antigens are unknown. Whole-study results and caveats: Naive CXCR3-positive cells had TRB CDR3s more hydrophobic than those of CXCR3-negative naive cells.

cDNA libraries for TRB were generated by 5' RACE incorporating UMI labels. After re-calling the 5' RACE reads, TCRdb lists one entry per CDR3 protein, DNA absent. This sample's clone table lists some 99,000 distinct CDR3 sequences. Sequenced input: naive CXCR3+ CD8+ T cells from blood. Regarding subset: CD45RO-CCR7+CD27+CD95- naive CD8+ T cells expressing CXCR3 (TNR3+). All receptors derive from a human donor in good health. Some clones in this sample may be carry-over from other donors' samples.

The chain links TRBV5-6 to TRBJ2-7. Germline V lookup: CDR1 SGHDT, CDR2 YYEEEE. CDR3 length: 14 amino acids. CDR3: CASSLGQKTYEQYF.

The rearrangement uses TRBV15 and TRBJ1-1; TCRdb outputs TRBD1, but without DNA this stays unchecked. Per germline, CDR1 LNHNV and CDR2 YYDKDF (reference sequence). This CDR3 has 15 residues. CDR3 protein: CVTSRFQGGLTEAFF.

The rearrangement joins TRBV9 to TRBJ2-1; TCRdb's D gene call, TRBD1, goes unchecked for lack of DNA. The V gene's germline CDR1 is SGDLS and CDR2 YYNGEE. This CDR3 spans 13 amino acids. CDR3: CASEEQGSGEQFF.

J is TRBJ2-2 and V is TRBV7-9; as DNA is missing, the TRBD1 call by TCRdb cannot be tested. CDR1 is SEHNR and CDR2 is FQNEAQ in the germline V gene (reference sequence). This CDR3 is built from 16 residues. The CDR3 loop reads CASSPWTGDDTGELFF. The whole variable domain, filled in from reference TRBV7-9 and TRBJ2-2, reads DTGVSQNPRHKITKRGQNVTFRCDPISEHNRLYWYRQTLGQGPEFLTYFQNEAQLEKSRLLSDRFSAERPKGSFSTLEIQRTEQGDSAMYLCASSPWTGDDTGELFFGEGSRLTVL.

This chain uses TRBV14 with TRBJ1-1; the TCRdb D gene call, TRBD1, has no DNA to confirm it. This CDR3 contains 13 residues. Per the germline V gene, CDR1 is SGHDN and CDR2 is FVKESK. Here the CDR3 reads CASSRGARTEAFF.

This chain connects TRBV6-6 to TRBJ2-3; TCRdb reports TRBD1, a call that lacks DNA to check it against. Germline CDR1 MNHNY, CDR2 SVGAGI (reference sequence). The CDR3 runs to 13 residues. This CDR3 is CASSYPPGDTQYF.

The J gene is TRBJ2-7, the V gene TRBV7-8; the TRBD1 assignment by TCRdb is unverifiable without DNA. The CDR3 length is 15 residues. The germline V gene has CDR1 SGHVS and CDR2 FQNEAQ. CDR3: CASSLAFGQIYEQYF.

This sequence joins TRBV9 and TRBJ2-2; lacking DNA, the TRBD2 call made by TCRdb goes unchecked. CDR1 and CDR2 from the germline V gene are SGDLS and YYNGEE. CDR3 length: 19 residues. The CDR3 loop is CASSVAGLAGGPYTGELFF. Full variable domain (remainder filled in from reference TRBV9 and TRBJ2-2): DSGVTQTPKHLITATGQRVTLRCSPRSGDLSVYWYQQSLDQGLQFLIQYYNGEERAKGNILERFSAQQFPDLHSELNLSSLELGDSALYFCASSVAGLAGGPYTGELFFGEGSRLTVL.